Listed below are T cell receptor beta chains from one sample, sequenced in a study of T cells after yellow fever vaccination. Each CDR3 protein gets one entry after TCRdb re-called the 5' RACE reads with MiXCR. The table has approximately 34,000 distinct CDR3 sequences, about 6.6% seen once. The sample in question was PBMCs, either bulk or a sorted T-cell subset (CD4+, CD8+, memory, or dextramer-sorted; not recorded which), obtained on the day of the first yellow fever vaccination. The receptors stem from a man between 18 and 29 years old who received the YFV17D yellow fever vaccine. CDR3s include the opening cysteine and the closing phenylalanine or tryptophan. Fields, in order: J gene, D gene, V gene, clone size, CDR3 protein, CDR3 DNA. The D gene is left open where the match is weak. Clone size is stated in some rows and not others, as once, few, many or a class when expanded.

TRBJ1-2 NA TRBV7-2 NA CASSLHVSDGGRGYTF TGTGCCAGCAGCTTGCACGTATCGGACGGCGGTCGGGGCTACACCTTC
TRBJ2-1 NA TRBV28 many CASNTPYNEQFF TGTGCCAGCAATACACCCTACAATGAGCAGTTCTTC
TRBJ1-2 TRBD1 TRBV7-2 few CASSFGQGVYGYTF TGTGCCAGCAGCTTTGGACAGGGGGTCTATGGCTACACCTTC
TRBJ2-1 TRBD1 TRBV4-3 many CASSQTTGVTDEQFF TGCGCCAGCAGCCAGACGACAGGGGTAACTGATGAGCAGTTCTTC
TRBJ2-5 NA TRBV10-3 many CAMGEGDARTQYF TGTGCCATGGGGGAGGGGGACGCAAGGACCCAGTACTTC
TRBJ2-5 NA TRBV19 many CASSIRTSWAQYF TGTGCCAGTAGTATTCGCACCTCGTGGGCCCAGTACTTC
TRBJ2-1 TRBD1 TRBV5-5 many CASSLDDRVNEQFF TGTGCCAGCAGCTTGGATGACAGGGTCAATGAGCAGTTCTTC
TRBJ1-4 TRBD1 TRBV20-1 many CSAVRDRKLFF TGCAGTGCAGTAAGGGACAGGAAGCTGTTTTTT
TRBJ2-2 NA TRBV29-1 many CSVARWGGELFF TGCAGCGTTGCCAGGTGGGGGGGGGAGCTGTTTTTT
TRBJ1-6 NA TRBV7-2 few CASSGGPPRANSPLHF TGTGCCAGCAGCGGGGGCCCTCCCAGAGCGAATTCACCCCTCCACTTT
TRBJ2-1 TRBD1 TRBV11-2 many CASSPRTGAYNEQFF TGTGCCAGCAGCCCCCGGACAGGGGCCTACAATGAGCAGTTCTTC
TRBJ2-1 NA TRBV12-3/TRBV12-4 many CASSPQAGAGEQFF TGTGCCAGCAGTCCGCAGGCGGGGGCTGGTGAGCAGTTCTTC
TRBJ1-6 NA TRBV2 NA CASRQEAGSPLHF TGTGCCAGCAGGCAGGAAGCCGGTTCACCCCTCCACTTT
TRBJ1-1 TRBD1 TRBV10-3 many CAMGQGSRTEAFF TGTGCCATGGGACAGGGGAGTCGTACTGAAGCTTTCTTT
TRBJ1-2 TRBD1 TRBV24-1 many CATSDGGTGGTNYGYTF TGTGCCACCAGTGATGGCGGGACAGGGGGTACTAACTATGGCTACACCTTC
TRBJ2-1 NA TRBV10-3 many CAISEGPDNEQFF TGTGCCATCAGTGAAGGCCCGGACAATGAGCAGTTCTTC
TRBJ2-2 NA TRBV9 few CASSGEGRNTGELFF TGTGCCAGCTCCGGGGAAGGGAGGAACACCGGGGAGCTGTTTTTT
TRBJ2-2 TRBD1 TRBV11-3 many CASSDNRQGTHTGELFF TGTGCCAGCAGCGACAACAGACAGGGGACACACACCGGGGAGCTGTTTTTT
TRBJ2-3 NA TRBV29-1 many CSVELPGSTDTQYF TGCAGCGTTGAACTCCCGGGGAGCACAGATACGCAGTATTTT
TRBJ1-2 NA TRBV2 few CASSVSGARGYTF TGTGCCAGCAGTGTATCGGGGGCGCGTGGCTACACCTTC
TRBJ2-2 NA TRBV6-1 many CASSARTVSGELFF TGTGCCAGCAGTGCCCGGACTGTAAGCGGGGAGCTGTTTTTT
TRBJ2-7 NA TRBV10-3 NA CAISKNLGAYEQYF TGTGCCATCAGTAAGAACCTAGGGGCCTACGAGCAGTACTTC
TRBJ2-7 NA TRBV6-5 many CASSNGESSYEQYF TGTGCCAGCAGTAACGGGGAGAGCTCCTACGAGCAGTACTTC
TRBJ2-3 NA TRBV20-1 many CSARALEVSVYPTDTQYF TGCAGTGCTAGAGCTCTAGAAGTGAGCGTCTATCCCACAGATACGCAGTATTTT
TRBJ1-3 NA TRBV20-1 NA CSARDPKSGNTIYF TGCAGTGCTAGAGATCCAAAGTCTGGAAACACCATATATTTT
TRBJ1-1 NA TRBV5-1 many CASSGGPGNTEAFF TGCGCCAGCAGCGGCGGTCCGGGCAACACTGAAGCTTTCTTT
TRBJ2-3 NA TRBV12-3/TRBV12-4 NA CASGLPGTDTQYF TGTGCCAGCGGCCTCCCCGGCACAGATACGCAGTATTTT
TRBJ2-3 NA TRBV6-2/TRBV6-3 medium-sized CASSLTSTDTQYF TGTGCCAGCAGTTTGACTAGCACAGATACGCAGTATTTT